This T cell receptor (beta chain) was captured in a study of shared clonotypes between healthy human individuals. Study-wide context: For every donor, three CD4 naive, three CD4 memory, two CD8 naive and one CD8 memory plates were used.

Findings and limits, study-wide: A limitation of the genetic and exposure-history diversity represented arose from few donors.

This CDR3 is 15 amino acids long. Trimming removed 3 bases from V and 2 bases from J, with 9 bases in between. The germline V gene encodes CDR1 SGDLS and CDR2 YYNGEE. Every subset had its genomic DNA shared out evenly among several immunoSEQ plates. Each replicate PCR on the sorted subsets used 200 ng DNA (about 30,000 T cell genomes). Here immunoSEQ multiplex PCR was the method, and the copy in TCRdb shows in-frame clones only, minus some. The sample lists some 1,600,000 clones; 98% were seen once. Details on this clone: No antigen is known for it.

The specimen was naive CD4+ T cells sorted from blood. Subset reported: CD45RA+ positively selected. The sequence derives from a man aged 30 to 39 in good health. The chain uses TRBV9 and TRBJ2-6, with D possibly TRBD1 on 5 matching bases. The CDR3 reads CASSARVTGANVLTF. CDR3 DNA sequence: TGTGCCAGCAGCGCCAGGGTAACTGGGGCCAACGTCCTGACTTTC.